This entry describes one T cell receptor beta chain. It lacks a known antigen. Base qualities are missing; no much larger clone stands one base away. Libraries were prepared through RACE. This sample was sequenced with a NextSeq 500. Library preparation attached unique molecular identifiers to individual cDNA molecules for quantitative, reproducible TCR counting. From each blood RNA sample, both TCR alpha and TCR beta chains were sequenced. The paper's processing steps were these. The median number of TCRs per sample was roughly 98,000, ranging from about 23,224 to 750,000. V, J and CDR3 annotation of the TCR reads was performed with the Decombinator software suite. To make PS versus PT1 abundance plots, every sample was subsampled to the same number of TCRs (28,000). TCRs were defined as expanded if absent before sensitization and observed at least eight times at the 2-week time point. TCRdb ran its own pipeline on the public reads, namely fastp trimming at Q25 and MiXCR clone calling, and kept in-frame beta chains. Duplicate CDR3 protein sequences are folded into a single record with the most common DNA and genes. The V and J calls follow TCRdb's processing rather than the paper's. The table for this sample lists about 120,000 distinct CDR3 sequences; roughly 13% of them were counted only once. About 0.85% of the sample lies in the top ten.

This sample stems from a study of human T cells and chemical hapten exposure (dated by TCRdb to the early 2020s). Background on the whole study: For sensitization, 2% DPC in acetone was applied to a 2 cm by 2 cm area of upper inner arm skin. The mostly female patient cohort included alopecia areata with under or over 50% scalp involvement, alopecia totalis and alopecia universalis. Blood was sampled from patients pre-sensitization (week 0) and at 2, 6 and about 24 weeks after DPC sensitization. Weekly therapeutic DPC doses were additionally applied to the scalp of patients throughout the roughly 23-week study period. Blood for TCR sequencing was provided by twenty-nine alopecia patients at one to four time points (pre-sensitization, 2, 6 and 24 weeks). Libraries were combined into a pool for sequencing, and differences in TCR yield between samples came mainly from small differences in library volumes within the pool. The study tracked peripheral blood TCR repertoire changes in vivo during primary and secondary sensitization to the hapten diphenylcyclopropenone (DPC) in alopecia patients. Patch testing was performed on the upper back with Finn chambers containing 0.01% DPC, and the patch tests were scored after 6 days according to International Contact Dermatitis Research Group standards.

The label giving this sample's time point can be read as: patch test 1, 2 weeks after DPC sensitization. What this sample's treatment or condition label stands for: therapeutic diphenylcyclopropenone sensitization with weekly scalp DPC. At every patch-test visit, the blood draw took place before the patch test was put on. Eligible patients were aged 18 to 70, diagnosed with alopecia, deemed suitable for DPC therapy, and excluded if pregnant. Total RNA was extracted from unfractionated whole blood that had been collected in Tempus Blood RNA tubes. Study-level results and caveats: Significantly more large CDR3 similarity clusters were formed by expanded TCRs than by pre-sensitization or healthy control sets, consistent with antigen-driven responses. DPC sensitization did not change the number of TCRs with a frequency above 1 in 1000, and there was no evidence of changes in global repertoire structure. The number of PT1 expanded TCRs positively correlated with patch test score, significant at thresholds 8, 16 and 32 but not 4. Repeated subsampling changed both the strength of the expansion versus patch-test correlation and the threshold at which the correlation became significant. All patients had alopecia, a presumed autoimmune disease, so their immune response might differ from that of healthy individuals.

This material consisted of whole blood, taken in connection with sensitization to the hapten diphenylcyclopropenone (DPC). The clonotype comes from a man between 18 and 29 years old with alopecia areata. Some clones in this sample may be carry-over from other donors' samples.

CDR3 protein: CASSAIGGYNEQFF. The DNA reads as follows: TGTGCCAGCAGCGCCATCGGGGGTTACAATGAGCAGTTCTTC. The chain is made from TRBV9 and TRBJ2-1, with a weak D call of TRBD2 (6 bases match). From the cysteine through the phenylalanine, the CDR3 covers 14 amino acids. Only the CDR3 DNA stays, 42 bases, in frame from base 1. CDR1 and CDR2 are drawn from the germline V gene: SGDLS, YYNGEE. The trim is 3 bases for V and 4 bases for J, with a gap of 11 bases between the germline ends.